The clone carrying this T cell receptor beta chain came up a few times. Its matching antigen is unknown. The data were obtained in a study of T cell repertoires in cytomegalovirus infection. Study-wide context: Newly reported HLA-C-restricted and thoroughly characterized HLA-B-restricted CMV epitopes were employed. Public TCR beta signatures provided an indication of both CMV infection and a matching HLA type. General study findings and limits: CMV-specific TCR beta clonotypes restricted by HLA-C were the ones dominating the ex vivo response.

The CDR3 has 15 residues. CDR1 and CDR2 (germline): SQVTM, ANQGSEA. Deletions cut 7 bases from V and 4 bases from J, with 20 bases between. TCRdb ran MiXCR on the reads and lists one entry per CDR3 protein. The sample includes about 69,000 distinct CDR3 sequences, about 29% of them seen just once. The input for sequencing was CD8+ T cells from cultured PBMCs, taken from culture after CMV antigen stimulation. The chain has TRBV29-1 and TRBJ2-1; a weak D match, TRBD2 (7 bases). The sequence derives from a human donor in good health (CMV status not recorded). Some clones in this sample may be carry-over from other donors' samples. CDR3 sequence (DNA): TGCAGCGCTGGGGGGGGGCCCGTGGGATACAATGAGCAGTTCTTC. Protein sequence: CSAGGGPVGYNEQFF.